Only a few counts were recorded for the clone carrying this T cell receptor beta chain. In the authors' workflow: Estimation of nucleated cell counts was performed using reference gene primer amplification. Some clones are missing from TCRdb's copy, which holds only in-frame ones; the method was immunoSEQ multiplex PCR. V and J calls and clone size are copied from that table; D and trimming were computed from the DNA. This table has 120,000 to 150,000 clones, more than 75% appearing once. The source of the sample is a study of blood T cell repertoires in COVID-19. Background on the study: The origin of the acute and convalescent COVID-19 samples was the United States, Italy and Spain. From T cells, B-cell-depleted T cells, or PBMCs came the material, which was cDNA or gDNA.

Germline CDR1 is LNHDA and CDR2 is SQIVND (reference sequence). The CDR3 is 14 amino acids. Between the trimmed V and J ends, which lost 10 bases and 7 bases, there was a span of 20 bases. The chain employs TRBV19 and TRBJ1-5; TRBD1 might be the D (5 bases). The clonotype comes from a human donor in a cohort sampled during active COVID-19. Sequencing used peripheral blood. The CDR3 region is CATSPLAGEQPQHF. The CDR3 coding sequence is TGTGCCACCAGTCCCCTGGCGGGGGAGCAGCCCCAGCATTTT.